This T cell receptor beta chain appears in the sequencing data of a study of blood T cell repertoires in COVID-19. Turning to the study itself: Samples taken during acute and convalescent COVID-19 were collected in the United States, Italy and Spain. T cells, B-cell-depleted T cells, or PBMCs supplied cDNA or gDNA.

The CDR3 contains 15 residues. Germline V gives CDR1 GTSNPN, CDR2 SVGIG (reference sequence). Trimming cost V 2 bases and J 2 bases; bases outside gene matches: 6. Source study methods: Reference gene primer amplification gave estimated nucleated cell counts. Assay used: immunoSEQ multiplex PCR; TCRdb lists only in-frame clones, some missing. V and J calls plus clone size are reproduced from that table; the DNA served to infer D and trimming. The table includes around 54,000 clones, less than 95% detected once. The source material was peripheral blood. This TCR was recovered from a human donor in a cohort sampled during active COVID-19. V gene TRBV30 combines with J gene TRBJ1-3; 7 bases map to TRBD1. The CDR3 is CAWSYGTVTGNTIYF. CDR3 nucleotide sequence: TGTGCCTGGAGTTATGGGACAGTTACTGGAAACACCATATATTTT.